A selection of T cell receptor beta chains follows, all from one sample in a study of blood T cell repertoires in COVID-19. Sequencing was performed with immunoSEQ multiplex PCR; in TCRdb, only in-frame clones are kept and a portion is missing. Of roughly 260,000 clones in the sample, just under 90% were seen once. The sequenced sample consisted of peripheral blood. The receptors were sampled from a woman in her thirties or forties with acute or convalescent COVID-19. The CDR3 runs from the conserved cysteine through the conserved F or W. The D gene is left open where the match is weak. Not every row has a clone size; where given, it reads once, few, many or a size class.

d_call j_call v_call clone_size cdr3_nt cdr3_aa
TRBD1 TRBJ1-2 TRBV6-1 - TGTGCCAGCAGGGGGACAGGGGATGTTCGTGGCTACACCTTC CASRGTGDVRGYTF
TRBD1 TRBJ1-2 TRBV6-1 - TGTGCCAGCAGTGGAACAGGGGAACTCCGCTATGGCTACACCTTC CASSGTGELRYGYTF
- TRBJ2-1 TRBV5-1 once TGCGCCAGCAATGTGGACACTTACAATGAGCAGTTCTTC CASNVDTYNEQFF
- TRBJ1-2 TRBV5-1 - TGCGCCAGCAGCTCGACGGGACAAGGGATGAAGGGCGATGGCTACACCTTC CASSSTGQGMKGDGYTF
TRBD2 TRBJ2-1 TRBV5-1 - TGCGCCAGCAGCGACCCTAGCGGGGGGGACTACCTCTACAATGAGCAGTTCTTC CASSDPSGGDYLYNEQFF
- TRBJ1-2 TRBV11-2 once TGTGCCAGCAGCTTAGCCGGGCAGGGGAAGTATGGCTACACCTTC CASSLAGQGKYGYTF
- TRBJ1-3 TRBV5-8 - TGTGCCAGCAGCAGTTTCGGGACATCCATCTCTGGAAACACCATATATTTT CASSSFGTSISGNTIYF
TRBD1 TRBJ1-4 TRBV27 - TGTGCCAGCAGTAACCGACAGGGGGCGCGAGATGAAAAACTGTTTTTT CASSNRQGARDEKLFF
TRBD1 TRBJ1-6 TRBV5-6 - TGTGCCAGCAGAACCGCGGGACAGGGTTATTCACCCCTCCACTTT CASRTAGQGYSPLHF
TRBD2 TRBJ2-5 TRBV30 - TGTGCCTGGATGCGCGGGGGTAGGGCGGAGACCCAGTACTTC CAWMRGGRAETQYF
TRBD1 TRBJ2-3 TRBV3-1/TRBV3-2 - TGTGCCAGCAGCCAATCGACAGGGAGCACAGATACGCAGTATTTT CASSQSTGSTDTQYF
- TRBJ2-5 TRBV4-2 once TGTGCCAGCAGCCCGGCGGCGGGGGCGTTACAAGAGACCCAGTACTTC CASSPAAGALQETQYF
- TRBJ1-4 TRBV12-3/TRBV12-4 - TGTGCCAGCAGTTTGGGGGGTAATGAAAAACTGTTTTTT CASSLGGNEKLFF
- TRBJ1-5 TRBV25-1 - TGTGCCAGCAGTCCGCACAGGGAGAGCAATCAGCCCCAGCATTTT CASSPHRESNQPQHF
- TRBJ2-2 TRBV2 few TGTGCCAGCTTCGGGGAAACGAACACCGGGGAGCTGTTTTTT CASFGETNTGELFF
TRBD1 TRBJ1-1 TRBV19 - TGTGCCAGTAGTATAGTGGGGACAGGGGCCTTGAACACTGAAGCTTTCTTT CASSIVGTGALNTEAFF
- TRBJ1-4 TRBV3-1/TRBV3-2 - TGTGCCAGCAGCTGGGGGACTGGCCCCAATGAAAAACTGTTTTTT CASSWGTGPNEKLFF
TRBD1 TRBJ2-1 TRBV3-1/TRBV3-2 - TGCGCCAGCAGCTCGCGACAGGGCTGGCAGTTCTTC CASSSRQGWQFF
- TRBJ1-6 TRBV13 - TGTGCCAGCAGCGCGATCGAAGATGGCTATAATTCACCCCTCCACTTT CASSAIEDGYNSPLHF
- TRBJ1-1 TRBV10-3 - TGTGCCATCAGTGAACTAGGTCTGGGCGGTGAAGCTTTCTTT CAISELGLGGEAFF
TRBD1 TRBJ1-1 TRBV5-1 - TGCGCCAGCAGCTCCACAGGGGGGAACACTGAAGCTTTCTTT CASSSTGGNTEAFF
TRBD1 TRBJ2-5 TRBV5-1 - TGCGCCAGCAGCCCGTGGGACAGGGGTGGGGAGACCCAGTACTTC CASSPWDRGGETQYF
- TRBJ1-1 TRBV9 - TGTGCCAGCAGCCCTCGGAGGGGGAACACTGAAGCTTTCTTT CASSPRRGNTEAFF
TRBD1 TRBJ2-1 TRBV6-5 once TGTGCCAGCAGTTCCGGGACAGGGTATGAGCAGTTCTTC CASSSGTGYEQFF
- TRBJ1-5 TRBV15 few TGTGCCACCAGCAGAGATTCCTGGGTGAGTCAGGGAAGGCAGCCCCAGCATTTT CATSRDSWVSQGRQPQHF
- TRBJ1-2 TRBV24-1 - TGTGCCACCAGTGACCGACGGGGTTTTGGCTACACCTTC CATSDRRGFGYTF
TRBD1 TRBJ1-1 TRBV5-4 - TGTGCCAGCAGCCCCGGGACAGGGGGTCTTATGAACACTGAAGCTTTCTTT CASSPGTGGLMNTEAFF
- TRBJ1-2 TRBV7-6 once TGTGCCAGCAGAGGCAGGGGAGCAGGCTACACCTTC CASRGRGAGYTF
- TRBJ1-1 TRBV19 - TGTGCCAGTAGTATAGCAGGTAAGGCTGAAGCTTTCTTT CASSIAGKAEAFF
TRBD1 TRBJ1-1 TRBV7-3 - TGTGCCAGCAGCTTATATGCAGGGGGGACGAACACTGAAGCTTTCTTT CASSLYAGGTNTEAFF
- TRBJ1-1 TRBV5-1 - TGCGCCAGCAGCTTGCGGGGGGACACTGAAGCTTTCTTT CASSLRGDTEAFF
- TRBJ2-1 TRBV5-1 - TGCGCCAGCAGCTCCCCATCGGGGGTGCGAGATGAGCAGTTCTTC CASSSPSGVRDEQFF
- TRBJ2-3 TRBV19 - TGTGCCAGTAACGCGATTAGCACAGATACGCAGTATTTT CASNAISTDTQYF
- TRBJ2-3 TRBV18 - TGTGCCAGCTCACCTTACCGGCCAGGCGTTACAGATACGCAGTATTTT CASSPYRPGVTDTQYF
TRBD1 TRBJ1-2 TRBV11-2 few TGTGCCAGCAGCTCGGGACAGTTTTATGGCTACACCTTC CASSSGQFYGYTF
- TRBJ2-2 TRBV4-2 - TGTGCCAGCAGCCAAGAGATCGGAGGCGGGGAGCTGTTTTTT CASSQEIGGGELFF
TRBD1 TRBJ1-1 TRBV5-1 - TGCGCCAGCAGCAAGGGGACAGAGAACACTGAAGCTTTCTTT CASSKGTENTEAFF
- TRBJ1-4 TRBV19 - TGTGCCAGTACCCTTGCGGCAACTAATGAAAAACTGTTTTTT CASTLAATNEKLFF
- TRBJ2-3 TRBV11-2 - TGTGCCAGCAGCTTAACCCAGGGGTCAGATACGCAGTATTTT CASSLTQGSDTQYF
- TRBJ2-4 TRBV11-2 once TGTGCCAGCAGCTTTGGAAACGGGGGTGTCATTCAGTACTTC CASSFGNGGVIQYF
- TRBJ2-1 TRBV5-1 - TGCGCCAGCAGCTTGGGAGGGTCACTGGTTTACCAGTTCTTC CASSLGGSLVYQFF
TRBD1 TRBJ1-2 TRBV18 - TGTGCCAGCTCGCGGGACAGGGCAGATCTATATGGCTACACCTTC CASSRDRADLYGYTF
- TRBJ2-5 TRBV19 - TGTGCCAGTAGTATAGGAGGGGGCCAAGAGACCCAGTACTTC CASSIGGGQETQYF
- TRBJ1-3 TRBV11-2 - TGTGCCAGCAGCTCACAGGGATCCGGAAACACCATATATTTT CASSSQGSGNTIYF
- TRBJ1-2 TRBV19 - TGTGCCAGTAGTATAGCCTTCGGGGGGCGCGATGGCTACACCTTC CASSIAFGGRDGYTF
TRBD1 TRBJ1-1 TRBV6-5 - TGTGCCAGCACGGACAGGTGGGACACTGAAGCTTTCTTT CASTDRWDTEAFF
- TRBJ1-6 TRBV25-1 - TGTGCCAGCAGTGAATACGAGGGCCGGGAATCACCCCTCCACTTT CASSEYEGRESPLHF
- TRBJ1-3 TRBV18 - TGTGCCAGCTCAGAGGACAGCCGTGGAAACACCATATATTTT CASSEDSRGNTIYF
- TRBJ1-1 TRBV19 - TGTGCGACTAACCCTCGGGGCACTGAAGCTTTCTTT CATNPRGTEAFF
TRBD1 TRBJ1-2 TRBV4-2 - TGTGCCAGCAGCCAGGATCCAAGACAGGGGAGCTATGGCTACACCTTC CASSQDPRQGSYGYTF
TRBD1 TRBJ1-2 TRBV13 - TGTGCCAGCAGCCGCGAGGGGGCCAACTATGGCTACACCTTC CASSREGANYGYTF
- TRBJ1-6 TRBV6-5 - TGTGCCAGCAGTTACTCGGAGTCACCCCTCCACTTT CASSYSESPLHF